This passage covers 20 T cell receptor beta chains from one sample sequenced in a study of cytomegalovirus exposure and HLA in healthy donors. Amplification used 60 Vbeta primers and 13 Jbeta primers. Measured with immunoSEQ multiplex PCR; TCRdb has only the in-frame clones, and not every one. The table shows around 160,000 clones, with approximately 83% occurring only once. The sequenced material came from PBMCs. The receptors were gathered from a man between 18 and 29 years old in good health and CMV-seropositive.

The genes are TRBV6-1 and TRBJ2-2, with 10 bases lining up with TRBD2. CDR3 size: 16 residues. V trimming: 2 bases; J trimming: 9 bases; junction bases outside the gene matches: 9. The germline gives CDR1 MNHNS, CDR2 SASEGT. Written as DNA, the CDR3 is TGTGCCAGCAGTGAACTAGCGGGGGCCTCCCCCAGGGAGCTGTTTTTT. Protein sequence: CASSELAGASPRELFF.

CDR3 bases: TGTGCCAGCAGCTTAGAAAGGGGGATACACTACGAGCAGTACTTC. It is translated as CASSLERGIHYEQYF. V gene TRBV7-2 combines with J gene TRBJ2-7; weak D call: TRBD1 (6 bases). This CDR3 has 15 residues. Germline-derived CDR1 and CDR2 are SGHTA and FQGNSA. V shed 1 base and J shed 3 bases, with 13 bases lying between them. Based on the CDR3 plus reference TRBV7-2 and TRBJ2-7, the full variable domain is GAGVSQSPSNKVTEKGKDVELRCDPISGHTALYWYRQSLGQGLEFLIYFQGNSAPDKSGLPSDRFSAERTGGSVSTLTIQRTQQEDSAVYLCASSLERGIHYEQYFGPGTRLTVT.

V is TRBV7-7 and J is TRBJ2-3; TRBD2 matches 11 bases. The ends lost 3 bases at V and 2 bases at J; junction bases unmatched: 4. Germline CDR1 and CDR2: SSHAT and FNYEAQ (reference sequence). The CDR3 is made up of 16 amino acids. CDR3 in DNA: TGTGCCAGCAGCTTGCTAGCGGGGGGCATCACAGATACGCAGTATTTT. This sequence encodes CASSLLAGGITDTQYF.

The chain employs TRBV5-5 and TRBJ2-7, with 8 bases identical to TRBD1. V gave up 6 bases and J gave up 2 bases; unmatched junction bases: 10. The germline gives CDR1 SGHKS, CDR2 YYEKEE (reference sequence). The CDR3 runs 15 residues. CDR3 sequence (DNA): TGTGCCAGCAACCCTCTCGGACAGGGTCCCTACGAGCAGTACTTC. Its translation: CASNPLGQGPYEQYF.

This rearrangement joins TRBV13 to TRBJ2-3; a weak D match, TRBD2 (7 bases). CDR3 size: 13 residues. Germline V lookup: CDR1 PRHDT, CDR2 FYEKMQ (reference sequence). V was pared by 3 bases and J by 6 bases, with 10 bases between. The CDR3 bases are TGTGCCAGCAGCTTCGGGGGGCCGGATACGCAGTATTTT. Translation gives CASSFGGPDTQYF.

V is TRBV5-4 and J is TRBJ2-5; D gene uncertain. Gene TRBJ2-7 matches the end of the DNA better, so the J call may be wrong. The CDR3 is 11 amino acids. Per germline, CDR1 SGHNT and CDR2 YYREEE (reference sequence). For the CDR3, the DNA is TGTGCCAGCAGCTTCGAACTCGAGCAGTACTTC. Amino acids: CASSFELEQYF.

V gene TRBV10-3 combines with J gene TRBJ2-3; D possibly corresponds to TRBD1 (5 bases). Germline lookup yields CDR1 ENHRY and CDR2 SYGVKD. Trimming shortened V by 4 bases and J by 2 bases, and 10 bases separated the two germline ends. The CDR3 sequence is 14 residues long. CDR3 protein: CAISGVRDTDTQYF. Written as DNA, the CDR3 is TGTGCCATCAGTGGCGTCAGGGACACAGATACGCAGTATTTT.

CDR3 in amino acids: CASSFWRAFTEAFF. DNA for the CDR3: TGTGCCAGCAGCTTTTGGAGGGCCTTCACTGAAGCTTTCTTT. The gene calls are TRBV5-8 and TRBJ1-1; D uncertain. The CDR3 has 14 residues. Deletions cut 2 bases from V and 4 bases from J, with 12 bases between. The V gene's germline CDR1 is SGHTS and CDR2 YDEGEE.

V and J are TRBV19 and TRBJ1-1; 7 bases are a match to TRBD1. Germline CDR1 LNHDA, CDR2 SQIVND (reference sequence). Trimming took 3 bases from V and 0 from J; bases not matched to a gene: 4. This CDR3 is 15 amino acids long. The chain's CDR3 is CASSMRDSLNTEAFF. CDR3 bases: TGTGCCAGTAGTATGAGGGACAGTTTGAACACTGAAGCTTTCTTT.

J is TRBJ2-7 and V is TRBV30; D may be TRBD1 (6 bases). V was trimmed by 5 bases and J by 0 bases, leaving 11 bases between them. Per the germline V gene, CDR1 is GTSNPN and CDR2 is SVGIG (reference sequence). The CDR3 totals 13 residues. The CDR3 reads CAWVRDNSYEQYF. In DNA, the CDR3 is TGTGCCTGGGTCCGGGACAACTCCTACGAGCAGTACTTC.

This chain uses TRBV5-1 with TRBJ1-4; possible D gene TRBD1, 5 bases. The germline gives CDR1 SGHRS, CDR2 YFSETQ. The length of the CDR3 is 14 residues. Trimming took 0 bases from V and 8 from J, leaving 11 bases between them. The CDR3 DNA sequence: TGCGCCAGCAGCTTGGCAGGGCCAGACGAAAAACTGTTTTTT. Its translation is CASSLAGPDEKLFF.

The chain is built from TRBV28 and TRBJ1-5, with TRBD1 as a possible D gene (5 bases). The germline V gene encodes CDR1 MDHEN and CDR2 SYDVKM. Trimming left V 8 bases short and J 0 bases short, with 14 bases between. This CDR3 spans 15 amino acids. The CDR3 protein is CASRARAYSNQPQHF. The CDR3 DNA reads TGTGCCAGCCGGGCCAGGGCTTATAGCAATCAGCCCCAGCATTTT.

The V gene is TRBV9, the J gene TRBJ2-2; D gene unclear. Germline CDR1 reads SGDLS; CDR2 reads YYNGEE. The CDR3 runs to 13 residues. Trimming removed 4 bases at V and 5 bases at J, with 9 bases between. The CDR3 DNA is TGTGCCAGCAGCATTACCGGGACCGGGGAGCTGTTTTTT. Its translation is CASSITGTGELFF.

The rearrangement joins TRBV19 to TRBJ1-1; a weak D match, TRBD1 (6 bases). Trimming stripped 3 bases from V and 0 bases from J, with 17 bases between. The length of the CDR3 is 17 residues. The germline CDR1 and CDR2 sequences are LNHDA and SQIVND (reference sequence). CDR3 in amino acids: CASSISIAGHLNTEAFF. The CDR3 DNA is TGTGCCAGTAGTATCTCAATAGCGGGACACCTGAACACTGAAGCTTTCTTT.

The J gene is TRBJ2-7, the V gene TRBV1; the table calls TRBD2, which could not be checked here. TRBV1 represents a pseudogene. The CDR3 is 17 amino acids. The CDR3 DNA reads as TGCACCAGCAGCCACGTCCCCCTGGCGGGGCGCACCTACGAGCAGTACTTC. Amino acids: CTSSHVPLAGRTYEQYF.

This sequence joins TRBV18 and TRBJ2-5, with D tentatively TRBD2 (6 bases). The J call is in doubt because the DNA end fits TRBJ2-7 better. This CDR3 contains 15 residues. Looked up from germline, CDR1 is KGHSH and CDR2 is LQKENI. This CDR3 is CASSAGTPRLYEQYF. CDR3 coding DNA: TGTGCCAGCTCAGCCGGGACTCCGAGGCTCTACGAGCAGTACTTC.

A single count supports this clone. The rearrangement joins TRBV9 to TRBJ1-2; 8 nucleotides align to TRBD1. V lost 0 bases and J lost 0; bases outside the gene matches: 4. The CDR3 spans 16 residues. Germline V lookup: CDR1 SGDLS, CDR2 YYNGEE. The CDR3 bases are TGTGCCAGCAGCGTAGGGGACAGGTTAACTAACTATGGCTACACCTTC. Protein product: CASSVGDRLTNYGYTF. The complete variable domain, with remaining parts taken from reference TRBV9 and TRBJ1-2, reads DSGVTQTPKHLITATGQRVTLRCSPRSGDLSVYWYQQSLDQGLQFLIQYYNGEERAKGNILERFSAQQFPDLHSELNLSSLELGDSALYFCASSVGDRLTNYGYTFGSGTRLTVV.

This clone has only one observation. A junction boundary mismatches the germline segment, possibly from a read error. The chain recombines TRBV6-5 with TRBJ2-5, with a tentative D call TRBD2 (7 bases). The CDR3 contains 16 residues. Per the germline V gene, CDR1 is MNHEY and CDR2 is SVGAGI. The CDR3 bases are TGTGCCAGCAGTTACGAGACTAGGGGGGGTAGAGAGACCCGGTACTTC. Amino acids: CASSYETRGGRETRYF.

The chain carries TRBV5-1 and TRBJ2-2; D unclear. This CDR3 region has 14 residues. Germline V CDR1 and CDR2: SGHRS, YFSETQ. The V and J ends lost 5 bases and 1 base respectively, with 9 bases between them. Here the CDR3 reads CASSVRGNTGELFF. CDR3 bases: TGCGCCAGCAGTGTGAGAGGGAACACCGGGGAGCTGTTTTTT.

This chain links TRBV7-9 with TRBJ2-1; 10 nucleotides line up with TRBD2. Per germline, CDR1 SEHNR and CDR2 FQNEAQ (reference sequence). The CDR3 has 14 amino acids. V lost 9 bases, J lost 7 bases, and 9 bases stayed unmatched. This CDR3 is CARWVAGGRNEQFF. The DNA of the CDR3 is TGTGCCAGGTGGGTAGCGGGGGGCAGGAATGAGCAGTTCTTC.